This T cell receptor (beta chain) was captured by sequencing in a study of blood T cell repertoires in COVID-19. Study background: Material from acute and convalescent COVID-19 was sourced from the United States, Italy and Spain.

Germline CDR1 is LGHNA and CDR2 is YNFKEQ. V was shortened by 1 base and J by 2 bases, with 11 bases between the two germline ends. The CDR3 totals 15 residues. Generated by immunoSEQ multiplex PCR, the TCRdb table keeps only in-frame clones and is missing some. The sample records a few hundred thousand clones, about four fifths being singletons. Sequencing was done on a sample of peripheral blood. This clonotype originated in a human donor with acute or convalescent COVID-19. The donor label of this sample is uncertain. The chain has TRBV4-2 and TRBJ1-2; no reliable D call. This CDR3 reads CASSQVSGGNYGYTF. The DNA for the CDR3 is TGTGCCAGCAGCCAAGTCAGTGGAGGCAACTATGGCTACACCTTC.